What follows are 26 T cell receptor beta chains derived from one specimen sequenced in a study of shared clonotypes between healthy human individuals. Here immunoSEQ multiplex PCR was the method, and the copy in TCRdb shows in-frame clones only, minus some. The sample holds around 2,100,000 clones, over 85% seen once. CD45RO negativity and positive selection for CCR7 defined naive CD8 cells, a population that excluded terminally differentiated effector memory CD45RA+ cells. Material for sequencing was naive CD8+ T cells sorted from blood. Receptor source: a man aged 18 to 30 in good health.

The chain is built from TRBV7-8 and TRBJ2-5; TRBD2 matches 14 bases. The germline gives CDR1 SGHVS, CDR2 FQNEAQ. This CDR3 is built from 18 residues. J was trimmed by 5 bases and V by 5 bases; bases with no gene match: 13. CDR3 protein: CASSPRLAGGPGVETQYF. CDR3 nucleotide sequence: TGTGCCAGCAGCCCCAGACTAGCGGGAGGGCCGGGTGTCGAGACCCAGTACTTC.

V usage is TRBV7-9 and J usage is TRBJ1-1, with D unclear. The CDR3 totals 16 residues. Trimming took off 5 bases at V and 1 base at J, with 17 bases between the two ends. CDR1 and CDR2 (germline): SEHNR, FQNEAQ (reference sequence). The CDR3 nucleotides read TGTGCCAGCAGCCTCTCAGCGGGTATTCCGAACACTGAAGCTTTCTTT. Its translation: CASSLSAGIPNTEAFF. The full variable domain, with the rest looked up from reference TRBV7-9 and TRBJ1-1, is DTGVSQNPRHKITKRGQNVTFRCDPISEHNRLYWYRQTLGQGPEFLTYFQNEAQLEKSRLLSDRFSAERPKGSFSTLEIQRTEQGDSAMYLCASSLSAGIPNTEAFFGQGTRLTVV.

This chain connects TRBV28 to TRBJ2-7; possibly TRBD2 for D (5 bases). This CDR3 region has 14 residues. Trimming stripped 1 base from V and 2 bases from J, with 9 bases between. Germline CDR1 reads MDHEN; CDR2 reads SYDVKM. For the CDR3, the DNA is TGTGCCAGCAGTTTATTAGACGGGACCTACGAGCAGTACTTC. Its protein is CASSLLDGTYEQYF.

CDR3 in DNA: TGTGCCAGCAGCCGCGAAGTTAGCTCCTACAATGAGCAGTTCTTC. Translation: CASSREVSSYNEQFF. The rearrangement links TRBV7-3 to TRBJ2-1; the D is unclear. The CDR3 length is 15 residues. From germline, CDR1 is SGHTA and CDR2 FQGTGA. V shed 5 bases and J shed 0 bases, with 11 bases lying between them.

The rearrangement links TRBV7-9 to TRBJ2-1; 11 bases agree with TRBD2. The CDR3 is 15 amino acids. The germline CDR1 and CDR2 sequences are SEHNR and FQNEAQ (reference sequence). V was clipped by 2 bases and J by 7 bases; unmatched bases: 4. The CDR3 loop is CASSLYTSGSNEQFF. The CDR3, as DNA: TGTGCCAGCAGCTTATATACTAGCGGGAGTAATGAGCAGTTCTTC.

This chain connects TRBV19 to TRBJ1-1; TRBD1 is a possible D gene (6 bases). Germline values: CDR1 LNHDA, CDR2 SQIVND (reference sequence). Trimming stripped 5 bases from V and 4 bases from J, with 14 bases between. The length of the CDR3 is 14 residues. In nucleotides, the CDR3 is TGTGCCAGTAGTGCTCGACAGGACTTCACTGAAGCTTTCTTT. Protein sequence: CASSARQDFTEAFF.

The V and J genes are TRBV28 and TRBJ2-2; D is perhaps TRBD1 (6 bases). Germline CDR1 MDHEN, CDR2 SYDVKM. The V end lost 8 bases, the J end lost 0 bases, and 10 bases lay between the germline ends. The CDR3 spans 14 residues. CDR3 in amino acids: CASWGPTNTGELFF. The CDR3 DNA reads as TGTGCCAGCTGGGGGCCGACGAACACCGGGGAGCTGTTTTTT.

With regard to this clone: This specimen includes other DNA sequences encoding the same CDR3. J is TRBJ2-7 and V is TRBV25-1, with TRBD2 matching 7 bases. V trimming: 1 base; J trimming: 6 bases; junction bases outside the gene matches: 0. CDR1 and CDR2 from the germline V gene are MGHDK and SYGVNS. The CDR3 is 12 residues long. CDR3 sequence: CASSESGGEQYF. CDR3 coding DNA: TGTGCCAGCAGTGAATCGGGGGGCGAGCAGTACTTC.

J is TRBJ2-3 and V is TRBV4-1; D gene unclear. The CDR3 is made up of 15 amino acids. The germline gives CDR1 MGHRA, CDR2 YSYEKL. Trimming left V 0 bases short and J 0 bases short, with 7 bases between. The CDR3 protein is CASSQDRASTDTQYF. CDR3 nucleotide sequence: TGCGCCAGCAGCCAAGATAGGGCTAGCACAGATACGCAGTATTTT.

Points on this clone: The sample has other DNA sequences that encode this CDR3 too. The chain employs TRBV9 and TRBJ2-5; D gene ambiguous. The CDR3 spans 14 residues. V lost 1 base to trimming and J lost 3 bases, with 10 bases between them. CDR1 is SGDLS, CDR2 YYNGEE, per germline. The CDR3 DNA follows: TGTGCCAGCAGCGTATGGGGTGGGGAAGAGACCCAGTACTTC. Protein sequence: CASSVWGGEETQYF.

The J gene is TRBJ2-3, the V gene TRBV4-1; D is uncertain. The germline gives CDR1 MGHRA, CDR2 YSYEKL. Trimming shortened V by 1 base and J by 8 bases, and 13 bases separated the two germline ends. The CDR3 spans 14 residues. The CDR3 sequence: CASSQGDWSGTQYF. Here the CDR3 DNA reads TGCGCCAGCAGCCAAGGGGATTGGTCAGGTACGCAGTATTTT.

The J gene is TRBJ1-2, the V gene TRBV19; D possibly corresponds to TRBD1 (5 bases). The CDR3 is made up of 12 amino acids. V was clipped by 3 bases and J by 8 bases, with 10 bases between them. Germline values: CDR1 LNHDA, CDR2 SQIVND (reference sequence). Here the CDR3 reads CASSMFGGGYTF. The CDR3, as DNA: TGTGCCAGTAGTATGTTTGGGGGAGGCTACACCTTC.

The V gene is TRBV6-1, the J gene TRBJ1-6; D is unclear. Trimming removed 5 bases from V and 7 bases from J, with 6 bases in between. This CDR3 spans 12 amino acids. Germline V gene lookup returns CDR1 MNHNS and CDR2 SASEGT. The CDR3 here is CASSLLNSPLHF. The CDR3 bases are TGTGCCAGCAGTCTGCTAAATTCACCCCTCCACTTT.

The chain is built from TRBV11-2 and TRBJ2-3, with TRBD2 identical over 9 bases. This CDR3 contains 15 residues. Germline CDR1 SGHAT, CDR2 FQNNGV. The V and J ends lost 1 base and 10 bases, in that order; junction bases with no gene match: 9. The CDR3 coding sequence is TGTGCCAGCAGCTTAGTAGTAGCGGGGGATAGCGCGCAGTATTTT. As protein: CASSLVVAGDSAQYF.

This clone was picked up one time. The V gene is TRBV2, the J gene TRBJ2-2; 9 nucleotides agree with TRBD1. This CDR3 spans 15 amino acids. The V gene end was trimmed by 5 bases and the J gene end by 3 bases; junction bases not matched to a gene: 4. Per the germline V gene, CDR1 is SNHLY and CDR2 is FYNNEI. CDR3 sequence reads: CASSYRGQDTGELFF. CDR3 sequence (DNA): TGTGCCAGCAGTTACAGGGGGCAGGACACCGGGGAGCTGTTTTTT.

J is TRBJ1-3 and V is TRBV6-5; the D gene is possibly TRBD1 (5 bases). This CDR3 comprises 15 residues. V lost 6 bases and J 2 bases, leaving 14 bases between the germline ends. The germline V gene encodes CDR1 MNHEY and CDR2 SVGAGI. CDR3 sequence reads: CASSPTGGAGNTIYF. The CDR3 coding sequence is TGTGCCAGCAGCCCCACGGGGGGGGCTGGAAACACCATATATTTT.

The chain combines TRBV5-1 with TRBJ2-3, with D hard to call. Germline V gene data show CDR1 as SGHRS and CDR2 as YFSETQ. The CDR3 covers 16 residues. Trimming shortened V by 0 bases and J by 2 bases, and 13 bases separated the two germline ends. This CDR3 is CASSLDYGRITDTQYF. The CDR3, as DNA: TGCGCCAGCAGCTTGGATTACGGACGGATCACAGATACGCAGTATTTT.

This chain joins TRBV19 and TRBJ1-5; possible D gene TRBD1, 6 bases. The CDR3 contains 16 residues. The germline V gene has CDR1 LNHDA and CDR2 SQIVND (reference sequence). V lost 7 bases, J lost 0 bases, and 16 bases lay in between. The CDR3 sequence is CASINAWDNSNQPQHF. CDR3 coding DNA: TGTGCCAGTATCAATGCCTGGGACAATAGCAATCAGCCCCAGCATTTT. Supplemented by reference TRBV19 and TRBJ1-5, the full variable domain reads DGGITQSPKYLFRKEGQNVTLSCEQNLNHDAMYWYRQDPGQGLRLIYYSQIVNDFQKGDIAEGYSVSREKKESFPLTVTSAQKNPTAFYLCASINAWDNSNQPQHFGDGTRLSIL.

The chain joins TRBV10-1 to TRBJ2-5, with D possibly being TRBD1 or TRBD2 (5 bases each). V was shortened by 0 bases and J by 5 bases, with 10 bases between the two germline ends. CDR1 is WNHNN and CDR2 is SYGVQD in the germline V gene (reference sequence). The CDR3 runs to 14 residues. The CDR3 sequence is CASSESLGTETQYF. The CDR3 nucleotides read TGCGCCAGCAGTGAGTCGTTGGGGACGGAGACCCAGTACTTC.

The chain links TRBV27 to TRBJ2-7; D might be TRBD1 (6 bases). CDR3 length: 14 residues. V was cut by 5 bases and J by 5 bases, with 16 bases left in between. CDR1 and CDR2 from the germline V gene are MNHEY and SMNVEV (reference sequence). This chain's CDR3 is CASSTQTGGNEQYF. The CDR3 DNA reads TGTGCCAGCAGTACCCAGACAGGTGGCAACGAGCAGTACTTC.

The genes are TRBV5-1 and TRBJ2-1, with D perhaps matching TRBD1 or TRBD2 (5 bases each). This CDR3 comprises 16 residues. Per germline, CDR1 SGHRS and CDR2 YFSETQ. V lost 0 bases and J lost 2, with 12 bases in between. The CDR3 region has the DNA TGCGCCAGCAGCTTGGAGGTGCAGGGAGCCTACAATGAGCAGTTCTTC. This gives the protein CASSLEVQGAYNEQFF.

The chain recombines TRBV29-1 with TRBJ1-1; tentative D call: TRBD1 (6 bases). The V end was cut by 6 bases, the J end by 4 bases, with 18 bases between. This CDR3 is 14 amino acids long. Germline values: CDR1 SQVTM, CDR2 ANQGSEA. The CDR3 coding sequence is TGCAGCGTGGCCGGGACACCTTCTGGCACTGAAGCTTTCTTT. This gives the protein CSVAGTPSGTEAFF.

The rearrangement uses TRBV19 and TRBJ1-5, with D hard to call. V was pared by 4 bases and J by 2 bases, with 12 bases between. The CDR3 spans 15 residues. Germline CDR1 is LNHDA and CDR2 is SQIVND (reference sequence). The CDR3 DNA is TGTGCCAGTAGTAAACCCCTACTGGGCAATCAGCCCCAGCATTTT. Protein: CASSKPLLGNQPQHF.

This rearrangement joins TRBV7-6 to TRBJ2-3; 11 nucleotides match TRBD2. CDR1 is SGHVS, CDR2 FNYEAQ, per germline. J lost 2 bases, V lost 3 bases, and 4 bases had no gene match. CDR3 length: 16 amino acids. CDR3 sequence: CASSLTSGAFTDTQYF. In nucleotides, the CDR3 is TGTGCCAGCAGCTTGACTAGCGGGGCTTTCACAGATACGCAGTATTTT.

This rearrangement joins TRBV28 to TRBJ2-7; D is ambiguous. Germline assignment: CDR1 MDHEN and CDR2 SYDVKM. V lost 5 bases, J lost 9 bases, and 11 bases lay in between. This CDR3 has 11 residues. CDR3 amino acids: CASSLTDLQYF. The CDR3 nucleotides are TGTGCCAGCAGTCTTACAGATCTGCAGTACTTC. Supplemented by reference TRBV28 and TRBJ2-7, the full variable domain reads DVKVTQSSRYLVKRTGEKVFLECVQDMDHENMFWYRQDPGLGLRLIYFSYDVKMKEKGDIPEGYSVSREKKERFSLILESASTNQTSMYLCASSLTDLQYFGPGTRLTVT.

The chain is built from TRBV7-9 and TRBJ2-7; D ambiguous. V shed 5 bases and J shed 3 bases, with 11 bases lying between them. CDR1 and CDR2 from the germline V gene are SEHNR and FQNEAQ (reference sequence). CDR3 size: 13 residues. CDR3 DNA: TGTGCCAGCAGCCGAAGTACCTTCTACGAGCAGTACTTC. Translated: CASSRSTFYEQYF.